Each of the 8 T cell receptor beta chains below was sequenced from the same sample in a study of cytomegalovirus exposure and HLA in healthy donors. Both 60 Vbeta primers and 13 Jbeta primers went into the PCR. TCRdb keeps only in-frame clones here, not all; method: immunoSEQ multiplex PCR. There are some 57,000 clones in the sample; about four fifths occur only once, and under 6% lies in the top ten. The sample taken for sequencing was PBMCs. These receptors came from a woman younger than 45 in good health and CMV-seronegative.

The chain couples TRBV19 to TRBJ1-1, with 9 nucleotides matching TRBD1. V shed 4 bases, J shed 10 bases, and the junction held 4 bases outside the gene matches. Germline CDR1 and CDR2: LNHDA and SQIVND (reference sequence). The CDR3 totals 12 residues. CDR3 loop: CASSTPGQGAFF. The CDR3 coding sequence is TGTGCCAGTAGTACCCCGGGACAGGGAGCTTTCTTT.

The CDR3 DNA sequence: TGTGCCAGCAGCGACCAGGCAAATAGCAATCAGCCCCAGCATTTT. Amino acids: CASSDQANSNQPQHF. The V gene is TRBV2, the J gene TRBJ1-5; D uncertain. Germline lookup yields CDR1 SNHLY and CDR2 FYNNEI. The CDR3 covers 15 residues. V gave up 6 bases and J gave up 0 bases, with 12 bases separating them. The full variable domain, completed using reference TRBV2 and TRBJ1-5, is EPEVTQTPSHQVTQMGQEVILRCVPISNHLYFYWYRQILGQKVEFLVSFYNNEISEKSEIFDDQFSVERPDGSNFTLKIRSTKLEDSAMYFCASSDQANSNQPQHFGDGTRLSIL.

This chain links TRBV19 with TRBJ2-5; 10 nucleotides match TRBD2. J gave up 5 bases and V 2 bases, and 8 bases lay outside the gene matches. The CDR3 has 16 residues. Germline loops: CDR1 LNHDA, CDR2 SQIVND (reference sequence). This CDR3 reads CASSIRSGRDGETQYF. The CDR3 bases are TGTGCCAGTAGTATAAGAAGCGGGAGGGACGGGGAGACCCAGTACTTC.

This clone appeared a few times. CDR3 in amino acids: CASKGVAYNSPLHF. CDR3 sequence (DNA): TGTGCCAGCAAGGGGGTGGCCTATAATTCACCCCTCCACTTT. This chain links TRBV27 with TRBJ1-6; the D gene is possibly TRBD1 (6 bases). This CDR3 is built from 14 residues. Trimming removed 7 bases from V and 2 bases from J, with 9 bases in between. The V gene's germline CDR1 is MNHEY and CDR2 SMNVEV (reference sequence).

This clone was seen a single time. The chain recombines TRBV7-2 with TRBJ1-2, with TRBD1 as a possible D gene (6 bases). CDR1 SGHTA and CDR2 FQGNSA come from the germline V gene. The V end was cut by 5 bases, the J end by 2 bases, with 12 bases between. The CDR3 runs 14 residues. The CDR3 protein is CASSQGRGNYGYTF. CDR3 coding DNA: TGTGCCAGCAGCCAGGGGCGGGGGAACTATGGCTACACCTTC. The full variable domain, with the rest looked up from reference TRBV7-2 and TRBJ1-2, is GAGVSQSPSNKVTEKGKDVELRCDPISGHTALYWYRQSLGQGLEFLIYFQGNSAPDKSGLPSDRFSAERTGGSVSTLTIQRTQQEDSAVYLCASSQGRGNYGYTFGSGTRLTVV.

This clone was seen a single time. This rearrangement joins TRBV11-2 to TRBJ2-5; TRBD1 matches at 11 bases. V was clipped by 6 bases and J by 0 bases; unmatched bases: 6. The CDR3 covers 16 residues. Germline CDR1 and CDR2: SGHAT and FQNNGV. CDR3 coding DNA: TGTGCCAGCAGATCCGGACAGGGGGCATACCAAGAGACCCAGTACTTC. This gives the protein CASRSGQGAYQETQYF.

This clone showed up just once. The chain employs TRBV5-4 and TRBJ2-1, with 9 positions matching TRBD1. This CDR3 is built from 18 residues. Trimming removed 0 bases from V and 0 bases from J; junction bases left unmatched: 7. Germline CDR1 reads SGHNT; CDR2 reads YYREEE (reference sequence). This CDR3 is CASSLARSGQGSYNEQFF. The DNA of the CDR3 is TGTGCCAGCAGCTTGGCCCGGTCGGGACAGGGCTCCTACAATGAGCAGTTCTTC.

V is TRBV6-5 and J is TRBJ2-5, with D possibly TRBD2 on 6 matching bases. Trimming shortened V by 2 bases and J by 5 bases, and 15 bases separated the two germline ends. Germline CDR1 reads MNHEY; CDR2 reads SVGAGI. The CDR3 length is 15 residues. The CDR3 region has the DNA TGTGCCAGCAGTTACGGAACTAGCTACGACGAGACCCAGTACTTC. Translation: CASSYGTSYDETQYF.